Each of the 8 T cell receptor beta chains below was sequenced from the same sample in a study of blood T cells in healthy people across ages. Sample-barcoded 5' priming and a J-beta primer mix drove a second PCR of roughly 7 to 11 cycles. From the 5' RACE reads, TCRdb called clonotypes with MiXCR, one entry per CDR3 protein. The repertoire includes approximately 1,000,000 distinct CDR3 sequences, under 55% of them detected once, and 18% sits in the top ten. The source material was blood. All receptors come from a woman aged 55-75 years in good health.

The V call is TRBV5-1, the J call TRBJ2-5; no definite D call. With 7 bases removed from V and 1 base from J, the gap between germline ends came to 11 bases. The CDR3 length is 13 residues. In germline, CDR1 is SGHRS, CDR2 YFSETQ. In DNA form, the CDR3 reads TGCGCCAGCGAAGACGGTTCCCAAGAGACCCAGTACTTC. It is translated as CASEDGSQETQYF.

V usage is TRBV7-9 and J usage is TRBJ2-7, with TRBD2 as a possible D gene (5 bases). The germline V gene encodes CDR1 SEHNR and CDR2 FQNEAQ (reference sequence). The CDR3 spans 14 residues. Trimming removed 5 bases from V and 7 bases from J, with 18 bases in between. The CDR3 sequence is CASSPRTRLGEQYF. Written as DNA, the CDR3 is TGTGCCAGCAGCCCGAGAACTAGACTTGGGGAGCAGTACTTC. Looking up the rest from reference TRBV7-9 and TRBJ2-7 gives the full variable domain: DTGVSQNPRHKITKRGQNVTFRCDPISEHNRLYWYRQTLGQGPEFLTYFQNEAQLEKSRLLSDRFSAERPKGSFSTLEIQRTEQGDSAMYLCASSPRTRLGEQYFGPGTRLTVT.

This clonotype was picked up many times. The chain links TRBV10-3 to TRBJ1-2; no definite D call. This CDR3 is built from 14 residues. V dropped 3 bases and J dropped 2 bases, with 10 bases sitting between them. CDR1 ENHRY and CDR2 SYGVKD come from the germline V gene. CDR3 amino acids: CAISDRSYNYGYTF. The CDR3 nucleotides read TGTGCCATCAGTGACCGGTCCTACAACTATGGCTACACCTTC.

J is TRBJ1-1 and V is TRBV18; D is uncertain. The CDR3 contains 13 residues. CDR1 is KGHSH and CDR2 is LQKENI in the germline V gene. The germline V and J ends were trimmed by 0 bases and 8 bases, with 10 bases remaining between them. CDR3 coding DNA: TGTGCCAGCTCACCACCCAGACCGCCAGAAGCTTTCTTT. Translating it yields CASSPPRPPEAFF.

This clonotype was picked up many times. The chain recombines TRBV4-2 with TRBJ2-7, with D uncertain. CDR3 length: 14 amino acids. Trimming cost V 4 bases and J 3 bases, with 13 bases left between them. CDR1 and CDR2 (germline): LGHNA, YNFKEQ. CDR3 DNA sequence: TGTGCCAGCAGCCCAGCCGACTCCTTCTACGAGCAGTACTTC. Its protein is CASSPADSFYEQYF.

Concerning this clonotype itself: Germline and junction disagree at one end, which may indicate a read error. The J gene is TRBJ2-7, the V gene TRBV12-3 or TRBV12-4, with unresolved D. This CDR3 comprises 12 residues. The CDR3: CASSSGLDEEYF. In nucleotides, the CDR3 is TGTGCCAGCAGTTCGGGCCTGGACGAGGAGTACTTC.

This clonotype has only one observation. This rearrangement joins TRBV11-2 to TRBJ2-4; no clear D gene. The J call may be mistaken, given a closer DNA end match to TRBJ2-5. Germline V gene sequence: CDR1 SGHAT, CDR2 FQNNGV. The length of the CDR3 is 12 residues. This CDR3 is CASSGSEETQYF. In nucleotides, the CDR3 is TGTGCCAGCAGCGGATCGGAAGAGACCCAGTACTTC.

CDR3 loop: CASSEWGLDTQYF. The DNA for the CDR3 is TGTGCCAGCAGTGAATGGGGGCTCGATACGCAGTATTTT. The chain links TRBV25-1 to TRBJ2-3; D is possibly TRBD1 (6 bases). CDR1 is MGHDK, CDR2 SYGVNS, per germline. With 1 base removed from V and 6 bases from J, the gap between germline ends came to 8 bases. The CDR3 is 13 residues long.